Shown below are 19 T cell receptor beta chains from a single sample sequenced in a study of post-analysis software for immune sequencing data. These receptors lack a known antigen. Study-wide findings and caveats: Four or five TRBV segments occurring more often in patients than controls included TRBV5-6, TRBV5-1 and TRBV20-1.

Prepared libraries of TCR beta cDNA carried unique molecular identifiers. TCRdb analysed the PCR reads with MiXCR anew, one entry per CDR3 protein. The data hold hundreds of thousands of distinct CDR3 sequences, with approximately 53% observed a single time. Specimen: blood. The receptors come from a girl between 5 and 17 years old with multiple sclerosis.

V gene TRBV5-4 combines with J gene TRBJ1-4, with D possibly TRBD1 on 5 matching bases. Germline V gene sequence: CDR1 SGHNT, CDR2 YYREEE (reference sequence). The CDR3 has 16 amino acids. Trimming pared 4 bases from V and 3 bases from J, leaving 16 bases between. In DNA form, the CDR3 reads TGTGCCAGCAGCCCGGAGGGGACTTGGGCTAATGAAAAACTGTTTTTT. Encoded protein: CASSPEGTWANEKLFF.

The CDR3 nucleotides are TGCGCCAGCAGCTTAGGACAGGGGGCGCGTAGCACAGATACGCAGTATTTT. Translation gives CASSLGQGARSTDTQYF. The V and J genes are TRBV5-1 and TRBJ2-3, with 11 nucleotides matching TRBD1. The CDR3 sequence is 17 residues long. CDR1 and CDR2 (germline): SGHRS, YFSETQ. The ends lost 2 bases at V and 0 bases at J; junction bases unmatched: 5.

This clonotype was picked up a small number of times. The V call is TRBV6-5, the J call TRBJ2-1; D remains unclear. Germline lookup yields CDR1 MNHEY and CDR2 SVGAGI. The CDR3 totals 16 residues. The V end was cut by 3 bases, the J end by 6 bases, with 18 bases between. CDR3 sequence (DNA): TGTGCCAGCAGTTATCGATGGAACTCGGTGGTCAATGAGCAGTTCTTC. It encodes CASSYRWNSVVNEQFF.

This clonotype showed up just a few times. This chain uses TRBV7-8 with TRBJ2-1; maybe TRBD2 (5 bases). In germline, CDR1 is SGHVS, CDR2 FQNEAQ. The CDR3 is 13 residues long. V shed 2 bases and J shed 7 bases, with 9 bases lying between them. The CDR3 DNA follows: TGTGCCAGCAGCTTAAGTCGGAGGAATGAGCAGTTCTTC. Its translation: CASSLSRRNEQFF. The whole variable domain, filled in from reference TRBV7-8 and TRBJ2-1, reads GAGVSQSPRYKVAKRGQDVALRCDPISGHVSLFWYQQALGQGPEFLTYFQNEAQLDKSGLPSDRFFAERPEGSVSTLKIQRTQQEDSAVYLCASSLSRRNEQFFGPGTRLTVL.

This clonotype was observed a few times. This sequence joins TRBV14 and TRBJ2-5; TRBD2 matches 7 bases. The CDR3 contains 13 residues. V dropped 4 bases and J dropped 11; count of bases not matched to a gene: 10. Per germline, CDR1 SGHDN and CDR2 FVKESK. The CDR3 loop reads CASSPGLAEGQYF. The CDR3 DNA sequence: TGTGCCAGCAGCCCTGGCCTAGCGGAGGGACAGTACTTC.

Only a few counts were recorded for this clonotype. The chain uses TRBV3-1 and TRBJ2-4; TRBD1 matches at 7 bases. With the DNA end fitting TRBJ2-5 better, the J assignment may be wrong. The CDR3 loop spans 16 amino acids. Germline V lookup: CDR1 LGHDT, CDR2 YNNKEL (reference sequence). The CDR3 nucleotides read TGTGCCAGCAGCCAAGGCGGAAACAGGGGCAGAGAGACCCAGTACTTC. It encodes CASSQGGNRGRETQYF.

Notes on this clonotype: The DNA is omitted, as the CDR3 cannot be located on it reliably, and the CDR3 follows TCRdb's listing. The V gene is TRBV29-1, the J gene TRBJ1-2; the table's TRBD1 call for D was not verified on the DNA. The CDR3 numbers 14 amino acids, ends counted. Germline CDR1 reads SQVTM; CDR2 reads ANQGSEA. CDR3 amino acids: CSVRRGQGAYGCTF.

This sequence joins TRBV25-1 and TRBJ2-7, with D perhaps being TRBD1 or TRBD2 (5 bases each). The CDR3 is made up of 12 amino acids. Trimming took off 8 bases at V and 2 bases at J, with 10 bases between the two ends. CDR1 is MGHDK, CDR2 SYGVNS, per germline. CDR3 amino acids: CASRGTPYEQYF. As DNA, the CDR3 is TGTGCCAGCCGGGGCACGCCCTACGAGCAGTACTTC.

This chain joins TRBV5-1 and TRBJ2-7; D may be TRBD2 (5 bases). V gave up 4 bases and J gave up 0 bases, with 8 bases separating them. Germline loops: CDR1 SGHRS, CDR2 YFSETQ. The length of the CDR3 is 13 residues. CDR3 region: CASSMTNSYEQYF. The CDR3 DNA is TGCGCCAGCAGCATGACTAACTCCTACGAGCAGTACTTC.

Only a few counts were recorded for this clonotype. The rearrangement links TRBV18 to TRBJ2-5, with a possible D match to TRBD1 (5 bases). Germline CDR1 is KGHSH and CDR2 is LQKENI. The CDR3 runs 14 residues. Trimming took 4 bases from V and 3 from J, leaving 12 bases between them. CDR3 DNA: TGTGCCAGCTCACGCATTAAGGGGAAAGAGACCCAGTACTTC. Residues: CASSRIKGKETQYF.

The rearrangement joins TRBV20-1 to TRBJ2-3; 7 positions agree with TRBD2. The CDR3 has 19 amino acids. Trimming removed 6 bases from V and 1 base from J; junction bases left unmatched: 22. The germline CDR1 and CDR2 sequences are DFQATT and SNEGSKA (reference sequence). The CDR3 DNA reads as TGCAGTGCCCCCCCCAGGCGAGCGGGGAGCCACACGGGCACAGATACGCAGTATTTT. It codes for CSAPPRRAGSHTGTDTQYF.

V usage is TRBV25-1 and J usage is TRBJ2-7, with D unclear. The CDR3 covers 14 residues. With 1 base removed from V and 0 bases from J, the gap between germline ends came to 7 bases. Germline CDR1 and CDR2: MGHDK and SYGVNS. CDR3 amino acids: CASSEWGISYEQYF. Here the CDR3 DNA reads TGTGCCAGCAGTGAATGGGGTATCTCCTACGAGCAGTACTTC.

The chain links TRBV5-1 to TRBJ1-1; TRBD1 might be the D (5 bases). The V and J ends lost 2 bases and 0 bases respectively, with 14 bases between them. The CDR3 extends over 16 amino acids. Germline CDR1 reads SGHRS; CDR2 reads YFSETQ. CDR3 loop: CASSFPPGDLNTEAFF. For the CDR3, the DNA is TGCGCCAGCAGCTTTCCCCCCGGGGACCTGAACACTGAAGCTTTCTTT.

V and J are TRBV7-9 and TRBJ2-5; D possibly corresponds to TRBD2 (6 bases). V was shortened by 4 bases and J by 0 bases, with 21 bases between the two germline ends. The CDR3 is made up of 18 amino acids. Germline V gives CDR1 SEHNR, CDR2 FQNEAQ (reference sequence). The CDR3 DNA is TGTGCCAGCAGCTCACCTAGGTCCGGGAGCGAGTACCAAGAGACCCAGTACTTC. It is translated as CASSSPRSGSEYQETQYF.

The genes are TRBV21-1 and TRBJ2-1; TRBD1 is the table's D call, not checked against the DNA. Judging by the DNA end, TRBJ2-7 fits better; the J call may be wrong. TRBV21-1 is designated a pseudogene. There are 19 residues in the CDR3. The CDR3 coding sequence is TGTGCCGGCAGCAAAAGTCACAGGGTCCAGCGAAATCGGGACAATGAGCAGTACTTC. Its translation is CAGSKSHRVQRNRDNEQYF.

This clonotype was counted ten times or more. The chain links TRBV2 to TRBJ2-7, with a possible D match to TRBD2 (5 bases). Trimming cost V 6 bases and J 2 bases, with 14 bases left between them. Germline-derived CDR1 and CDR2 are SNHLY and FYNNEI. CDR3 length: 14 amino acids. The DNA for the CDR3 is TGTGCCAGCAGCCCAGCAGGACTGGCCTACGAGCAGTACTTC. Translated: CASSPAGLAYEQYF.

The genes are TRBV20-1 and TRBJ2-7; 9 nucleotides match TRBD2. The end of the DNA fits TRBJ2-5 better, so the J call may be wrong. The germline gives CDR1 DFQATT, CDR2 SNEGSKA (reference sequence). CDR3 size: 17 residues. The CDR3 region is CSARKYYSTSGWETQYF. The CDR3 DNA reads TGCAGTGCTAGGAAATACTACAGCACTAGCGGGTGGGAGACCCAGTACTTC.

The V gene is TRBV21-1, the J gene TRBJ2-1; the D segment call TRBD1 is taken from the table without a DNA check. TRBV21-1 counts as a pseudogene. This CDR3 contains 16 residues. CDR3 amino acids: CASSNGASATYNEQFF. CDR3 nucleotides: TGTGCCAGCAGCAATGGGGCCAGCGCTACCTACAATGAGCAGTTCTTC.

The gene calls are TRBV9 and TRBJ2-5, with TRBD1 identical over 7 bases. Per germline, CDR1 SGDLS and CDR2 YYNGEE. This CDR3 has 15 residues. V trimming: 3 bases; J trimming: 7 bases; junction bases outside the gene matches: 12. The CDR3 loop reads CASSAGQVPKGTQYF. The CDR3 nucleotides are TGTGCCAGCAGCGCCGGACAGGTCCCCAAAGGGACCCAGTACTTC.